A selection of T cell receptor beta chains follows, all from one sample in a study of T cells in Graves' hyperthyroidism and ophthalmopathy. MiXCR, run by TCRdb on the multiplex PCR reads, gives a single entry per CDR3 protein. The data contain some 690,000 distinct CDR3 sequences, roughly a sixth of them singletons. The sample was blood. Every receptor here comes from a man aged 45-60 years with Graves' hyperthyroidism. Each CDR3 is given with its conserved first and last residue. D genes are given only for firm matches. The size field is filled for only some rows; it gives once, few, many or a size class.

v_call,clone_size,d_call,j_call,cdr3_nt,cdr3_aa
TRBV20-1,NA,TRBD1,TRBJ2-5,TGCAGTGCTGCTACAGGGGAAGAGACCCAGTACTTC,CSAATGEETQYF
TRBV3-1,NA,TRBD2,TRBJ2-7,TGTGCCAGCAGCCCTCGGACTAGCGGGATTCAAACCTACGAGCAGTACTTC,CASSPRTSGIQTYEQYF
TRBV5-1,NA,NA,TRBJ2-2,TGCGCCAGCAGCTTTATGGGTACCGGGGAGCTGTTTTTT,CASSFMGTGELFF
TRBV28,many,NA,TRBJ2-1,TGTGCCAGCAGTTTAGGTGGCATAGACAATGAGCAGTTCTTC,CASSLGGIDNEQFF
TRBV27,many,NA,TRBJ1-4,TGTGCCAGCTCTAAAGGGGCTTACGGTGAAAAACTGTTTTTT,CASSKGAYGEKLFF
TRBV30,many,NA,TRBJ1-1,TGTGCCTGGAGTAGGACGGGGGCTACTGAAGCTTTCTTT,CAWSRTGATEAFF
TRBV4-3,NA,NA,TRBJ1-1,TGCGCCAGCAGCCAAGATTGGGGGTCGAACACTGAAGCTTTCTTT,CASSQDWGSNTEAFF
TRBV29-1,few,TRBD2,TRBJ2-2,TGCAGCGTTGAAATAGCGGGAGCTCGACCAACCGGGGAGCTGTTTTTT,CSVEIAGARPTGELFF
TRBV7-9,many,TRBD2,TRBJ2-3,TGTGCCAGCAATCGGCTAGCGGGACGAGGGGATACGCAGTATTTT,CASNRLAGRGDTQYF
TRBV2,NA,TRBD1,TRBJ1-4,TGTGCCAGCATTAAGACAGGGACAGGGGAAAAACTGTTTTTT,CASIKTGTGEKLFF
TRBV7-2,many,NA,TRBJ2-5,TGTGCCAGCAGCCCCCGGGGAGGGGGAGGAGAGACCCAGTACTTC,CASSPRGGGGETQYF
TRBV20-1,many,NA,TRBJ1-4,TGCAGTGTTCGTCGGGATGAAAAACTGTTTTTT,CSVRRDEKLFF
TRBV5-1,many,TRBD2,TRBJ2-3,TGCGCCAGCAGCATCCTACAACTAGCGGGACGTACAGATACGCAGTATTTT,CASSILQLAGRTDTQYF
TRBV24-1,few,NA,TRBJ1-5,TGTGCCACCAGTGCCGTTTATAGCAATCAGCCCCAGCATTTT,CATSAVYSNQPQHF
TRBV24-1,few,NA,TRBJ2-5,TGTGCCACCAGAGATGGACCTAAAGAGACCCAGTACTTC,CATRDGPKETQYF
TRBV19,NA,NA,TRBJ1-2,TGTGCCAGTAGTATACGAGGTGGCTACACCTTC,CASSIRGGYTF
TRBV11-2,NA,TRBD2,TRBJ2-3,TGTGCCAGCAGCTTAGTGACTAGCGGGAGTATTACAGATACGCAGTATTTT,CASSLVTSGSITDTQYF
TRBV28,many,NA,TRBJ2-7,TGTGCCAGCAGAGGAGCGGACAGCACCACCTACGAGCAGTACTTC,CASRGADSTTYEQYF
TRBV20-1,NA,NA,TRBJ1-1,TGCAGTGCTAGAAAATATGACGGTGAAGCTTTCTTT,CSARKYDGEAFF
TRBV27,NA,TRBD2,TRBJ2-7,TGTGCCAGCAGTGCGCCGGGACTAGCTCCCTACGAGCAGTACTTC,CASSAPGLAPYEQYF
TRBV20-1,many,TRBD1,TRBJ1-1,TGCAGTGCTCCGGACAGGGGAGGTACTGGGACTGAAGCTTTCTTT,CSAPDRGGTGTEAFF
TRBV28,NA,TRBD2,TRBJ2-1,TGTGCCAGCAGCTCCCAAGCGGGAGTATCCAATGAGCAGTTCTTC,CASSSQAGVSNEQFF
TRBV12-3/TRBV12-4,NA,NA,TRBJ2-1,TGTGCCAGCAGTTTAGGTATAGACAATGAGCAGTTCTTC,CASSLGIDNEQFF
TRBV12-3/TRBV12-4,NA,NA,TRBJ2-2,TGTGCCAGCAACATCGGGGGTTCCGGGGAGCTGTTTTTT,CASNIGGSGELFF
TRBV19,NA,TRBD1,TRBJ1-6,TGTGCCAGTAGTAGTATCGACAGGGGTGGGTCACCCCTCCACTTT,CASSSIDRGGSPLHF
TRBV18,few,NA,TRBJ2-7,TGTGCCAGCTCCAGCCGGGAACCGAGAGACGAGCAGTACTTC,CASSSREPRDEQYF
TRBV2,many,NA,TRBJ2-3,TGTGCCAGCAGGCGGAGGGGGGATACGCAGTATTTT,CASRRRGDTQYF
TRBV7-2,many,NA,TRBJ1-5,TGTGCCAGCAGCTTAGGGGTAAGCTTCAATCAGCCCCAGCATTTT,CASSLGVSFNQPQHF
TRBV20-1,many,NA,TRBJ2-1,TGCAGTGCTAGAGGTGCCAGATCCTACAATGAGCAGTTCTTC,CSARGARSYNEQFF
TRBV5-4,many,TRBD1,TRBJ2-5,TGTGCCAGCAGAAAGGACAGGGGATCGGTAGAGACCCAGTACTTC,CASRKDRGSVETQYF
TRBV7-3,NA,TRBD1,TRBJ2-7,TGTGCCAGCAGCTCAACAGGGGGCGGCTCCGAGCAGTACTTC,CASSSTGGGSEQYF
TRBV30,many,TRBD1,TRBJ2-7,TGTGCCTGGAGTCGGGACAGGGCGCGCGAGCAGTACTTC,CAWSRDRAREQYF
TRBV2,many,TRBD1,TRBJ2-7,TGTGCCAGCAGAGCGGGACAGGGGAACTACGAGCAGTACTTC,CASRAGQGNYEQYF
TRBV19,few,TRBD2,TRBJ2-5,TGTGCCAGTACCCCGGCGAGCGGGAGAGGGCAGACCCAGTACTTC,CASTPASGRGQTQYF
TRBV15,NA,NA,TRBJ2-7,TGTGCCACCAGCGAACCCCGTGGGGGCGAGCAGTACTTC,CATSEPRGGEQYF
TRBV5-4,NA,NA,TRBJ1-4,TGTGCCAGCAGCACGGGACGGCTAAATAATGAAAAACTGTTTTTT,CASSTGRLNNEKLFF
TRBV9,NA,NA,TRBJ2-1,TGTGCCAGCAGCGTAGTAGAAGGGAATGAGCGGTTCTTC,CASSVVEGNERFF
TRBV5-1,few,TRBD2,TRBJ2-5,TGCGCCAGCAGCTTGGTTGGGGGAGGGCCCCAAGAGACCCAGTACTTC,CASSLVGGGPQETQYF
TRBV20-1,NA,TRBD2,TRBJ2-1,TGCAGTGCTAGAGTCGCTAGCGGGAGCTCCACCTACAATGAGCAGTTCTTC,CSARVASGSSTYNEQFF
TRBV27,many,NA,TRBJ1-1,TGTGCCAGCAGTTCCCCGCATGGGGGGGCTGTTGAAGCTTTCTTT,CASSSPHGGAVEAFF
TRBV19,NA,NA,TRBJ2-1,TGTGCCAGTAACCCCGACGGGGAGAGCTCCTACAATGAGCAGTTCTTC,CASNPDGESSYNEQFF
TRBV7-2,many,NA,TRBJ2-1,TGTGCCAGCAGCTTAACCGGGACAACCTACAATGAGCAGTTCTTC,CASSLTGTTYNEQFF
TRBV19,few,NA,TRBJ1-5,TGTGCCAGTAGTATACTCTATAATAACAATCAGCCCCAGCATTTT,CASSILYNNNQPQHF
TRBV20-1,few,NA,TRBJ2-6,TGCAGTGCTAGAGATATGGGGATGAAGGGCGCTGGGGCCAACGTCCTGACTTTC,CSARDMGMKGAGANVLTF
TRBV4-1,NA,NA,TRBJ2-2,TGCGCCAGCAGCCACGGGGCTCTCGGGGAGCTGTTTTTT,CASSHGALGELFF
TRBV11-2,many,NA,TRBJ1-6,TGTGCCAGCAGCTTAGAGGGGGGGCTAGAATCACCCCTCCACTTT,CASSLEGGLESPLHF
TRBV19,NA,NA,TRBJ2-7,TGTGCCAGTAGTTTCTCCGGGACACTAAACGAGCAGTACTTC,CASSFSGTLNEQYF
TRBV3-1,many,NA,TRBJ1-2,TGTGCCAGCAGCCAAGATGGAGGGTTCTATGGCTACACCTTC,CASSQDGGFYGYTF
TRBV20-1,many,NA,TRBJ2-5,TGCAGTGCTAGGGGTCCCAGTCAAGAGACCCAGTACTTC,CSARGPSQETQYF